Below are 2 T cell receptor beta chains sequenced from a single sample in a study of technical replicates of blood from a few donors. The data were produced by immunoSEQ multiplex PCR, yet TCRdb's version contains in-frame clones alone and is incomplete. Of under 85,000 clones in the sample, around 92% are singletons; the top ten hold 0.37%. Sequenced material: T cells isolated from PBMCs. Every receptor here comes from a human donor in good health.

The gene calls are TRBV25-1 and TRBJ2-1; perhaps TRBD2 as D (6 bases). Deletions cut 8 bases from V and 10 bases from J, with 9 bases between. The CDR3 runs 10 residues. Germline loops: CDR1 MGHDK, CDR2 SYGVNS. The CDR3 DNA sequence: TGTGCCAGCGGGGGGAAGGAGCAGTTCTTC. Protein product: CASGGKEQFF.

V is TRBV29-1 and J is TRBJ2-7, with 8 bases matching TRBD1. The CDR3 sequence is 11 residues long. Per the germline V gene, CDR1 is SQVTM and CDR2 is ANQGSEA. The V gene end was trimmed by 4 bases and the J gene end by 4 bases; junction bases not matched to a gene: 0. The CDR3 region has the DNA TGCAGCGTTGGGGACAGGTACGAGCAGTACTTC. This encodes CSVGDRYEQYF.